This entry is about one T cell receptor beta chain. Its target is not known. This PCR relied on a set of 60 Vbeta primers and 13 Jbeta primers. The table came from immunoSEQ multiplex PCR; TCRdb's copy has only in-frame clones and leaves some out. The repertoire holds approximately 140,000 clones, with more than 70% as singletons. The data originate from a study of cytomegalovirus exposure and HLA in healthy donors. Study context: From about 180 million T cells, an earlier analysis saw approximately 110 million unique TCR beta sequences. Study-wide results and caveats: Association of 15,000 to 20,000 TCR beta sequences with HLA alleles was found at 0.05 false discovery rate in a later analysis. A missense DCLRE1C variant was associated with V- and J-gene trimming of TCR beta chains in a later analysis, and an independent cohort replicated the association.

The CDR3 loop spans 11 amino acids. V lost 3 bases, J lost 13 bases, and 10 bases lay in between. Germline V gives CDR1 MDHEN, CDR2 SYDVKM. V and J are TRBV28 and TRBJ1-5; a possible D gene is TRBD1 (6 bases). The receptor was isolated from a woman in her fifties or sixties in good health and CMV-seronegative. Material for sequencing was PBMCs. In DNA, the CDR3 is TGTGCCAGCAGTTTGGGGGCCGTTCAGCATTTT. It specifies CASSLGAVQHF.